These 24 T cell receptor beta chains were all obtained from the same sample, sequenced in a study of cytomegalovirus exposure and HLA in healthy donors. Clones were read by immunoSEQ multiplex PCR, and TCRdb kept only the in-frame ones, dropping some. The data hold about 400,000 clones, with 75% to 90% observed a single time. Input material: PBMCs. These receptors were obtained from a woman younger than 30 in good health and CMV-seronegative.

The V call is TRBV7-9, the J call TRBJ2-7, with D perhaps TRBD2 (5 bases). V lost 4 bases to trimming and J lost 6 bases, with 10 bases between them. There are 12 residues in the CDR3. CDR1 SEHNR and CDR2 FQNEAQ come from the germline V gene (reference sequence). The CDR3 is CASSSSAVEQYF. The CDR3 DNA follows: TGTGCCAGCAGCTCCTCAGCGGTCGAGCAGTACTTC.

The genes are TRBV6-6 and TRBJ2-1; TRBD1 might be the D (5 bases). Germline V gives CDR1 MNHNY, CDR2 SVGAGI (reference sequence). The CDR3 consists of 14 residues. The V end was cut by 2 bases, the J end by 9 bases, with 14 bases between. CDR3 sequence: CASSYGRSGAEQFF. The CDR3 DNA is TGTGCCAGCAGTTACGGTCGGTCTGGGGCTGAGCAGTTCTTC.

The chain employs TRBV5-1 and TRBJ2-3; 7 bases line up with TRBD1. Germline loops: CDR1 SGHRS, CDR2 YFSETQ. V was pared by 0 bases and J by 2 bases, with 9 bases of the junction left unmatched. The length of the CDR3 is 17 residues. The DNA for the CDR3 is TGCGCCAGCAGCTTGGCCCGACTGGGACAGATCACAGATACGCAGTATTTT. It is translated as CASSLARLGQITDTQYF.

This chain joins TRBV7-9 and TRBJ2-7; possibly TRBD1 for D (5 bases). CDR3 size: 15 residues. The V end was cut by 5 bases, the J end by 6 bases, with 20 bases between. From germline, CDR1 is SEHNR and CDR2 FQNEAQ (reference sequence). CDR3 amino acids: CASSPWAGNILEQYF. The DNA of the CDR3 is TGTGCCAGCAGCCCGTGGGCAGGGAACATACTCGAGCAGTACTTC.

The chain links TRBV27 to TRBJ2-5; possible D gene TRBD2, 5 bases. Trimming took off 6 bases at V and 2 bases at J, with 10 bases between the two ends. There are 13 residues in the CDR3. The V gene's germline CDR1 is MNHEY and CDR2 SMNVEV (reference sequence). CDR3 residues: CASSPRRQETQYF. DNA of the CDR3: TGTGCCAGCAGCCCCCGGAGGCAAGAGACCCAGTACTTC.

Here the CDR3 DNA reads TGTGCCAGCAGTTTAGCGGTCCGGGGGACAGATACGCAGTATTTT. Its protein product is CASSLAVRGTDTQYF. The chain has TRBV27 and TRBJ2-3, with TRBD2 as a possible D gene (6 bases). The CDR3 has 15 amino acids. Per the germline V gene, CDR1 is MNHEY and CDR2 is SMNVEV (reference sequence). Trimming cost V 2 bases and J 3 bases, with 12 bases left between them.

V usage is TRBV30 and J usage is TRBJ2-3; D is perhaps TRBD2 (5 bases). The CDR3 totals 13 residues. Germline loops: CDR1 GTSNPN, CDR2 SVGIG (reference sequence). Trimming cost V 2 bases and J 6 bases, with 12 bases left between them. The CDR3 protein is CAWSNSGEDTQYF. The DNA of the CDR3 is TGTGCCTGGAGTAATTCCGGGGAGGATACGCAGTATTTT.

V gene TRBV21-1 combines with J gene TRBJ1-4; the table's D call, TRBD1, was not checked against the DNA. TRBV21-1 is recorded as a pseudogene. This CDR3 is 14 amino acids long. The CDR3 DNA follows: TGTGCCAGCAGGCCGGGGACAGGCGGCGAAAAACTGTTTTTT. Its translation: CASRPGTGGEKLFF.

This chain joins TRBV5-1 and TRBJ2-7, with 9 positions matching TRBD1. The CDR3 contains 14 residues. CDR1 and CDR2 from the germline V gene are SGHRS and YFSETQ. The trim removed 3 bases at V and 2 bases at J, leaving 3 bases unmatched. Here the CDR3 DNA reads TGCGCCAGCAGCTGGGGGACAGGGCCCTACGAGCAGTACTTC. Translating it yields CASSWGTGPYEQYF.

The rearrangement links TRBV28 to TRBJ2-7, with TRBD1 as a possible D gene (5 bases). V dropped 3 bases and J dropped 2 bases, with 14 bases sitting between them. The CDR3 runs 15 residues. Germline CDR1 and CDR2: MDHEN and SYDVKM. CDR3: CASSLIAGNPYEQYF. CDR3 bases: TGTGCCAGCAGTTTGATCGCAGGGAACCCCTACGAGCAGTACTTC.

With respect to this clone: Its ends do not fully match the called genes, so a read error is possible. The chain carries TRBV11-2 and TRBJ1-2; D call uncertain. CDR3 length: 13 residues. Looked up from germline, CDR1 is SGHAT and CDR2 is FQNNGV. The CDR3 is CASRLGWAYGYTF. The CDR3 DNA reads as TGTGCCAGCAGGTTAGGATGGGCTTATGGCTACACCTTC.

The chain couples TRBV15 to TRBJ1-1, with 8 positions matching TRBD1. This CDR3 spans 13 amino acids. Germline loops: CDR1 LNHNV, CDR2 YYDKDF (reference sequence). The V gene end was trimmed by 2 bases and the J gene end by 10 bases; junction bases not matched to a gene: 6. Written as DNA, the CDR3 is TGTGCCACCAGCAGAACAGGACAGGGCACAGCTTTCTTT. Amino acids: CATSRTGQGTAFF.

V gene TRBV6-1 combines with J gene TRBJ2-5; perhaps TRBD2 as D (6 bases). The CDR3 length is 14 residues. CDR1 MNHNS and CDR2 SASEGT come from the germline V gene. Trimming took 7 bases from V and 3 from J, leaving 15 bases between them. The CDR3 loop is CASTYSGLKETQYF. The CDR3 nucleotides are TGTGCCAGCACCTACTCGGGACTTAAAGAGACCCAGTACTTC.

V is TRBV2 and J is TRBJ1-4; tentatively, D is TRBD1 (5 bases). The CDR3 runs 12 residues. Trimming removed 6 bases at V and 6 bases at J, with 8 bases between. Germline assignment: CDR1 SNHLY and CDR2 FYNNEI. As DNA, the CDR3 is TGTGCCAGCAGGACAGAGGATGAAAAACTGTTTTTT. Protein: CASRTEDEKLFF.

The rearrangement links TRBV19 to TRBJ1-1, with D perhaps TRBD1 (5 bases). The CDR3 covers 13 residues. Germline assignment: CDR1 LNHDA and CDR2 SQIVND (reference sequence). V was cut by 8 bases and J by 5 bases, with 15 bases left in between. The CDR3 DNA reads as TGTGCCAGTTCCCCTCGGGGGAGGACTGAAGCTTTCTTT. Protein product: CASSPRGRTEAFF.

The chain joins TRBV5-1 to TRBJ2-5, with D possibly being TRBD2 (6 bases). V was shortened by 5 bases and J by 2 bases, with 16 bases between the two germline ends. The V gene's germline CDR1 is SGHRS and CDR2 YFSETQ. The CDR3 totals 15 residues. Here the CDR3 reads CASRKLGTPQETQYF. The DNA of the CDR3 is TGCGCCAGCAGAAAACTGGGGACTCCGCAAGAGACCCAGTACTTC.

The V and J genes are TRBV29-1 and TRBJ2-1; 7 positions match TRBD2. The CDR3 is 13 residues long. Germline trimming cut 5 bases from V and 9 bases from J; bases unmatched to any gene: 10. CDR1 SQVTM and CDR2 ANQGSEA come from the germline V gene. CDR3 DNA sequence: TGCAGCGTTACAATTCTCCCGGGGGGTGAGCAGTTCTTC. It encodes CSVTILPGGEQFF.

The rearrangement uses TRBV28 and TRBJ1-2, with 7 bases lining up with TRBD1. Germline loops: CDR1 MDHEN, CDR2 SYDVKM. V lost 5 bases, J lost 5 bases, and 5 bases stayed unmatched. This CDR3 contains 13 residues. CDR3 in DNA: TGTGCCAGCAGTCAACAGGGGCGGTATGGCTACACCTTC. Protein sequence: CASSQQGRYGYTF.

The J gene is TRBJ1-1, the V gene TRBV6-6, with 10 bases that match TRBD1. The germline V gene has CDR1 MNHNY and CDR2 SVGAGI (reference sequence). This CDR3 contains 14 residues. V was clipped by 4 bases and J by 4 bases; unmatched bases: 3. In DNA, the CDR3 is TGTGCCAGCAGTTCTGGGGACAGGGGCACTGAAGCTTTCTTT. It is translated as CASSSGDRGTEAFF.

There are a few counts of this clone. J is TRBJ1-2 and V is TRBV6-1; D call uncertain. This CDR3 is 13 amino acids long. Trimming shortened V by 3 bases and J by 6 bases, and 11 bases separated the two germline ends. Germline CDR1 is MNHNS and CDR2 is SASEGT. In DNA form, the CDR3 reads TGTGCCAGCAGTGACCATGGCATGAATGGCTACACCTTC. This translates into CASSDHGMNGYTF.

The chain links TRBV18 to TRBJ1-2, with 9 positions matching TRBD1. Germline loops: CDR1 KGHSH, CDR2 LQKENI. The trim removed 6 bases at V and 4 bases at J, leaving 9 bases unmatched. This CDR3 comprises 15 residues. The CDR3 sequence is CASSATGGPFYGYTF. The CDR3, as DNA: TGTGCCAGCTCGGCCACAGGGGGCCCCTTCTATGGCTACACCTTC.

This clone was observed a handful of times. The chain carries TRBV4-1 and TRBJ1-5, with 7 bases aligning to TRBD1. This CDR3 is 14 amino acids long. V was clipped by 7 bases and J by 3 bases; unmatched bases: 6. Germline CDR1 and CDR2: MGHRA and YSYEKL. The CDR3 reads CASTPDRANQPQHF. The CDR3 DNA reads TGCGCCAGCACCCCCGACAGGGCCAATCAGCCCCAGCATTTT.

This clone was seen a single time. The chain carries TRBV15 and TRBJ2-7; TRBD1 might be the D (6 bases). The CDR3 consists of 15 residues. The ends were cut back, 8 bases at V and 1 base at J, with 18 bases in the middle. Germline lookup yields CDR1 LNHNV and CDR2 YYDKDF (reference sequence). CDR3 in amino acids: CATSIDRQASYEQYF. The CDR3 DNA reads as TGTGCCACCTCAATAGACAGACAGGCGTCCTACGAGCAGTACTTC.

The chain has TRBV5-4 and TRBJ2-3, with 13 bases fitting TRBD2. V lost 0 bases to trimming and J lost 5 bases; unmatched junction nucleotides: 15. Germline V lookup: CDR1 SGHNT, CDR2 YYREEE (reference sequence). The CDR3 covers 20 residues. The CDR3 loop reads CASSLGLRTSGSPMGDTQYF. CDR3 DNA: TGTGCCAGCAGCTTGGGTTTGCGGACTAGCGGGAGTCCTATGGGAGATACGCAGTATTTT.